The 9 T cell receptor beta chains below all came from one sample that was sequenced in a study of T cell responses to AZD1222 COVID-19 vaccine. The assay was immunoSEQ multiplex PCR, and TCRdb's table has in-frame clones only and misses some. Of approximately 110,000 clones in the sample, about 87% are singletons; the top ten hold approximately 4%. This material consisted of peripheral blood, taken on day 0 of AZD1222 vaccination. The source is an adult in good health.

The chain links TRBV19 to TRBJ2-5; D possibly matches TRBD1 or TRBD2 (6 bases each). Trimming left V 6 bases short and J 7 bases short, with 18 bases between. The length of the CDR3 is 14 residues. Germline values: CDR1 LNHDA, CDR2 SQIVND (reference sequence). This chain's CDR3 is CASRVPGASGTQYF. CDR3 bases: TGTGCCAGTAGAGTACCGGGGGCGTCCGGGACCCAGTACTTC.

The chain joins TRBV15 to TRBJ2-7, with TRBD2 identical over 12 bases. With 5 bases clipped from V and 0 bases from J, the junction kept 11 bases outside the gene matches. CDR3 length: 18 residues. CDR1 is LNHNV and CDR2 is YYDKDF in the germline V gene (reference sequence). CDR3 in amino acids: CATSGLLTSGGPSYEQYF. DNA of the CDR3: TGTGCCACCAGCGGTCTCCTCACTAGCGGGGGGCCCTCCTACGAGCAGTACTTC.

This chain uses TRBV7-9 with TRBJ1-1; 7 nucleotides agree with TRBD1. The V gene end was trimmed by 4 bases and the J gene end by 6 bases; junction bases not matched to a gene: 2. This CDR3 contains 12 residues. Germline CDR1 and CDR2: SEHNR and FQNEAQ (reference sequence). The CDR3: CASSSQGAEAFF. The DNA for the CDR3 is TGTGCCAGCAGCTCGCAGGGGGCTGAAGCTTTCTTT. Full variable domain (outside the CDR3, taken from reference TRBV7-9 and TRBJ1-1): DTGVSQNPRHKITKRGQNVTFRCDPISEHNRLYWYRQTLGQGPEFLTYFQNEAQLEKSRLLSDRFSAERPKGSFSTLEIQRTEQGDSAMYLCASSSQGAEAFFGQGTRLTVV.

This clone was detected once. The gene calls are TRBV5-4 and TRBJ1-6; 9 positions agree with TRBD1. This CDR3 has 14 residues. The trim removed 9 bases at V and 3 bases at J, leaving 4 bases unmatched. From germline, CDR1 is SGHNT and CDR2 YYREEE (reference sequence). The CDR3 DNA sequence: TGTGCCACTTTGGACAGGGGCTATAATTCACCCCTCCACTTT. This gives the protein CATLDRGYNSPLHF.

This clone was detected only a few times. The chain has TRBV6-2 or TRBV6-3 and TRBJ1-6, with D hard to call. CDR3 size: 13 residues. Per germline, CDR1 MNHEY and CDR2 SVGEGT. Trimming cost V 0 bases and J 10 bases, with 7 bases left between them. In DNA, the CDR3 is TGTGCCAGCAGTTACTCGAACTACTCACCCCTCCACTTT. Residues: CASSYSNYSPLHF.

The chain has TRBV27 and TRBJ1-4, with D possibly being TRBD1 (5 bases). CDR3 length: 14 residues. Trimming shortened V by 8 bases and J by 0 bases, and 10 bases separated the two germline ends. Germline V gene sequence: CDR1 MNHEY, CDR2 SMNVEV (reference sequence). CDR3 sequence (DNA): TGTGCCAGCCGAGGGGCCGCAACTAATGAAAAACTGTTTTTT. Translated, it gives CASRGAATNEKLFF.

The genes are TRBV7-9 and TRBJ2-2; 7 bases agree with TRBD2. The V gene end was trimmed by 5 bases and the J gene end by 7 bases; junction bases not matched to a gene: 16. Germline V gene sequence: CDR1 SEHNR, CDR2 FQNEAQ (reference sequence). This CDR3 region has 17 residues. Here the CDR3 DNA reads TGTGCCAGCAGCCCCTCCCGGAGCGGGACGGGGGGCGGGGAGCTGTTTTTT. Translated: CASSPSRSGTGGGELFF.

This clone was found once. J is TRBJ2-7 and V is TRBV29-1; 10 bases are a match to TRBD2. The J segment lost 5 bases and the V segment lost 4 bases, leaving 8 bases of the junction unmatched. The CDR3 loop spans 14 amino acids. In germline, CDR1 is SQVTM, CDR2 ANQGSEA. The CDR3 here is CSVGWVAGGDEQYF. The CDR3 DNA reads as TGCAGCGTTGGTTGGGTAGCGGGAGGTGACGAGCAGTACTTC.

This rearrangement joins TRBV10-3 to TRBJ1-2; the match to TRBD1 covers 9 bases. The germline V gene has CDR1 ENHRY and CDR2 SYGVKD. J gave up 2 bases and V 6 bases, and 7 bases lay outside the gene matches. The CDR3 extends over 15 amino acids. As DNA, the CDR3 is TGTGCCATCAGCTCCCCCGGGACAGGGAACTATGGCTACACCTTC. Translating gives CAISSPGTGNYGYTF.